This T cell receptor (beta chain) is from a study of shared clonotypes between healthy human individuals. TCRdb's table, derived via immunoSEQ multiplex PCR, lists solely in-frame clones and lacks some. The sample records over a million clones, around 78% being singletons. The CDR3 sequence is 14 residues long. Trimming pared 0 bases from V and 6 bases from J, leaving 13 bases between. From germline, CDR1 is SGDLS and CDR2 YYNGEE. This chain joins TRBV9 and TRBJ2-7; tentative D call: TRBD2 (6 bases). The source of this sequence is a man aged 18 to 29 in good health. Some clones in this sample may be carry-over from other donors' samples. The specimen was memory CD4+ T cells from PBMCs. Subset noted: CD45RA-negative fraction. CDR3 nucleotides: TGTGCCAGCAGCGTAGTGGGGGGAGTTCGCGAGCAGTACTTC. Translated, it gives CASSVVGGVREQYF.